This T cell receptor (beta chain) is from a study of cytomegalovirus exposure and HLA in healthy donors. Study context: In a later analysis, the 120 or so validation repertoires were reported to have used the same platform as the approximately 700 first-cohort repertoires. The study's findings and limits: The study designated 160 or so TCR beta chains cytomegalovirus-associated. Cytomegalovirus status, reportedly, was diagnosed with high specificity and sensitivity by the classifier.

Germline CDR1 SGDLS, CDR2 YYNGEE. V trimming: 3 bases; J trimming: 2 bases; junction bases outside the gene matches: 5. This CDR3 is built from 15 residues. Only in-frame clones appear in the TCRdb table, and some are missing; sequencing was by immunoSEQ multiplex PCR. The sample has about 43,000 clones; roughly nine tenths are singletons. To note about this clone: Its antigen is unidentified.

The gene calls are TRBV9 and TRBJ2-7; 10 nucleotides line up with TRBD2. The material sequenced was PBMCs. This TCR was recovered from a man aged 18 to 35 in good health and CMV-seronegative. This CDR3 is CASSAGLAETYEQYF. As DNA, the CDR3 is TGTGCCAGCAGCGCCGGACTAGCGGAAACCTACGAGCAGTACTTC.